The TCR beta chain described here comes from a study of cytomegalovirus exposure and HLA in healthy donors. The wider study: Earlier findings included some 120 million unique TCR beta sequences obtained from approximately 170 million T cells.

The PCR employed 60 Vbeta primers together with 13 Jbeta primers. Methods used by the authors: An analysis that came later counted 77 million or so unique TCR beta chains, approximately 9.9 million shared. Sequencing used immunoSEQ multiplex PCR; TCRdb keeps in-frame clones, though not all of them. V and J calls plus clone size are reproduced from that table; the DNA served to infer D and trimming. Among 76,000 or so clones listed, 65% to 75% were seen once. Trimming removed 5 bases from V and 5 bases from J; junction bases left unmatched: 7. Germline V gene lookup returns CDR1 SEHNR and CDR2 FQNEAQ (reference sequence). The CDR3 runs 15 residues. General study points: Among the CMV-associated chains, three were confirmed in vitro as specific for CMV antigens. The listing of 150 to 200 TCR beta chains classed them as cytomegalovirus-associated.

This clone appeared once. What it binds is not known. Sequenced sample: PBMCs. The sequence was collected from a woman aged 40-49 years in good health and CMV-seropositive. The V and J genes are TRBV7-9 and TRBJ2-1, with 9 positions matching TRBD2. CDR3 residues: CASSKAGGRNNEQFF. Here the CDR3 DNA reads TGTGCCAGCAGCAAAGCGGGGGGACGTAACAATGAGCAGTTCTTC.